These 24 T cell receptor beta chains came from one sample sequenced in a study of blood T cell repertoires in COVID-19 (dated by TCRdb to between 2020 and 2021). Library method: the immunoSEQ multiplex PCR assay. The table comes from immuneACCESS by way of TCRdb, which keeps in-frame sequences with V and J called. Part of the clones is missing from these tables; in studies checked, under half for an unresolved V gene and the rest for unknown reasons. The sample table contains around 90,000 clones; only one count was recorded for roughly 92% of them. The ten largest clones represent under 7.5% of the sample. The sample consisted of peripheral blood. The receptors were gathered from a woman aged 55-69 years with active COVID-19.

This clone was seen only once. This chain connects TRBV7-6 to TRBJ2-2, with 9 bases lining up with TRBD1. The germline V gene has CDR1 SGHVS and CDR2 FNYEAQ. CDR3 size: 17 residues. With 2 bases clipped from V and 7 bases from J, the junction kept 11 bases outside the gene matches. The CDR3 nucleotides are TGTGCCAGCAGCTTATCGGGGACAGGGAATCCTGGCGGGGAGCTGTTTTTT. Encoded protein: CASSLSGTGNPGGELFF.

This chain connects TRBV18 to TRBJ2-5, with D possibly being TRBD2 (7 bases). Germline V lookup: CDR1 KGHSH, CDR2 LQKENI. The CDR3 is 17 amino acids. Between the trimmed V and J ends, which lost 1 base and 5 bases, there was a span of 20 bases. The CDR3 is CASSPRADAGAGETQYF. CDR3 bases: TGTGCCAGCTCACCACGGGCCGATGCGGGGGCAGGGGAGACCCAGTACTTC.

The chain is built from TRBV5-1 and TRBJ1-1; 11 bases match TRBD1. The germline V gene has CDR1 SGHRS and CDR2 YFSETQ. The CDR3 covers 17 residues. Trimming took 4 bases from V and 1 from J; bases not matched to a gene: 9. CDR3 sequence (DNA): TGCGCCAGCAGCATAAGGACAGGGGGCTTCAGGAACACTGAAGCTTTCTTT. Translation: CASSIRTGGFRNTEAFF.

The V and J genes are TRBV6-1 and TRBJ1-5, with D unclear. CDR1 and CDR2 (germline): MNHNS, SASEGT. This CDR3 has 15 residues. The V end was cut by 1 base, the J end by 6 bases, with 13 bases between. CDR3 nucleotide sequence: TGTGCCAGCAGTGAAGAAGGAGGGAAGGCTCAGCCCCAGCATTTT. This sequence encodes CASSEEGGKAQPQHF.

This clone turned up a few times. The chain employs TRBV19 and TRBJ2-1, with 10 bases matching TRBD2. This CDR3 is built from 15 residues. The trim removed 3 bases at V and 9 bases at J, leaving 8 bases unmatched. Germline V gene data show CDR1 as LNHDA and CDR2 as SQIVND (reference sequence). The CDR3 region has the DNA TGTGCCAGTAGTATCCGGGCTAGCGGGAGCGGTGAGCAGTTCTTC. Amino acids: CASSIRASGSGEQFF.

The chain couples TRBV5-5 to TRBJ1-6, with a weak D call TRBD1 (5 bases). V dropped 2 bases and J dropped 10 bases, with 13 bases sitting between them. Germline lookup yields CDR1 SGHKS and CDR2 YYEKEE (reference sequence). The CDR3 length is 14 residues. The CDR3 region is CASSLTGAGSPLHF. CDR3 nucleotides: TGTGCCAGCAGCTTAACAGGAGCTGGGTCACCCCTCCACTTT.

This rearrangement joins TRBV30 to TRBJ1-1, with no clear D. The length of the CDR3 is 14 residues. Germline V gives CDR1 GTSNPN, CDR2 SVGIG (reference sequence). V lost 4 bases and J 8 bases, leaving 20 bases between the germline ends. The CDR3 region is CAWTTTPGRVEAFF. In DNA, the CDR3 is TGTGCCTGGACCACTACCCCCGGGAGGGTGGAAGCTTTCTTT.

This chain joins TRBV2 and TRBJ1-5, with no clear D. V lost 8 bases and J lost 4, with 12 bases in between. CDR1 and CDR2 (germline): SNHLY, FYNNEI. The CDR3 totals 13 residues. The CDR3 sequence: CASSEEQNQPQHF. The CDR3 DNA reads as TGTGCCAGCTCTGAGGAACAAAATCAGCCCCAGCATTTT.

The V and J genes are TRBV25-1 and TRBJ2-5; 10 bases align to TRBD1. The CDR3 totals 15 residues. Trimming at V came to 4 bases and at J to 7 bases, leaving 9 bases not matched to a gene. Per germline, CDR1 MGHDK and CDR2 SYGVNS. The CDR3 sequence is CASSAETGGWGTQYF. DNA of the CDR3: TGTGCCAGCAGTGCCGAGACAGGGGGCTGGGGGACCCAGTACTTC.

The J gene is TRBJ2-3, the V gene TRBV2; 11 bases are shared with TRBD1. The CDR3 covers 15 residues. V shed 3 bases, J shed 2 bases, and the junction held 1 base outside the gene matches. Germline assignment: CDR1 SNHLY and CDR2 FYNNEI. CDR3 in DNA: TGTGCCAGCAGTGAGGGACAGGGGGACACAGATACGCAGTATTTT. It yields the protein CASSEGQGDTDTQYF.

V and J are TRBV18 and TRBJ1-2; 7 bases line up with TRBD1. The CDR3 is 12 residues long. V shed 5 bases, J shed 7 bases, and the junction held 4 bases outside the gene matches. Germline CDR1 reads KGHSH; CDR2 reads LQKENI. The CDR3 is CASSYDRAGYTF. DNA for the CDR3: TGTGCCAGCTCATATGACAGGGCTGGCTACACCTTC. The entire variable domain, with the rest obtained from reference TRBV18 and TRBJ1-2, is as follows: NAGVMQNPRHLVRRRGQEARLRCSPMKGHSHVYWYRQLPEEGLKFMVYLQKENIIDESGMPKERFSAEFPKEGPSILRIQQVVRGDSAAYFCASSYDRAGYTFGSGTRLTVV.

The chain recombines TRBV11-2 with TRBJ2-5, with unresolved D. Trimming left V 4 bases short and J 5 bases short, with 5 bases between. Germline loops: CDR1 SGHAT, CDR2 FQNNGV. The CDR3 totals 11 residues. CDR3 sequence reads: CASSSVETQYF. The CDR3 DNA sequence: TGTGCCAGCAGCTCCGTCGAGACCCAGTACTTC.

The chain uses TRBV7-9 and TRBJ2-7, with D possibly TRBD2 on 6 matching bases. Germline assignment: CDR1 SEHNR and CDR2 FQNEAQ (reference sequence). V lost 5 bases and J lost 4, with 15 bases in between. This CDR3 spans 14 amino acids. The CDR3 DNA follows: TGTGCCAGCAGCCCGGGGAGCGGGCCGTACGAGCAGTACTTC. This encodes CASSPGSGPYEQYF.

The chain couples TRBV5-1 to TRBJ2-5, with a possible D match to TRBD2 (6 bases). Trimming removed 4 bases from V and 2 bases from J, with 21 bases in between. The germline gives CDR1 SGHRS, CDR2 YFSETQ. The CDR3 is 17 amino acids. This chain's CDR3 is CASSDRSGVGYQETQYF. For the CDR3, the DNA is TGCGCCAGCAGCGACCGATCGGGGGTAGGTTATCAAGAGACCCAGTACTTC.

This clone was counted a single time. The V and J genes are TRBV7-9 and TRBJ1-4, with 9 bases fitting TRBD1. From germline, CDR1 is SEHNR and CDR2 FQNEAQ (reference sequence). The junction had 4 bases not matched to a gene; V was cut back by 4 bases and J by 7 bases. CDR3 length equals 14 residues. The DNA of the CDR3 is TGTGCCAGCAGCTCCGGACAGGGGATTGAAAAACTGTTTTTT. Its protein is CASSSGQGIEKLFF.

Note on this clone: In the same sample, other DNA sequences code for this CDR3. The chain's CDR3 is CASSYTQGVHGYTF. CDR3 DNA: TGTGCCAGCAGTTATACACAGGGGGTCCATGGCTACACCTTC. The gene calls are TRBV6-5 and TRBJ1-2; 8 positions match TRBD1. There are 14 residues in the CDR3. V dropped 3 bases and J dropped 6; count of bases not matched to a gene: 6. Germline values: CDR1 MNHEY, CDR2 SVGAGI.

The rearrangement links TRBV30 to TRBJ1-2, with D tentatively TRBD1 (5 bases). CDR1 is GTSNPN, CDR2 SVGIG, per germline (reference sequence). The CDR3 extends over 11 amino acids. For the CDR3, the DNA is TGTGGGGGCGGGATGGGGAATGGCTACACCTTC. This codes for CGGGMGNGYTF. Based on the CDR3 plus reference TRBV30 and TRBJ1-2, the full variable domain is SQTIHQWPATLVQPVGSPLSLECTVEGTSNPNLYWYRQAAGRGLQLLFYSVGIGQISSEVPQNLSASRPQDRQFILSSKKLLLSDSGFYLCGGGMGNGYTFGSGTRLTVV.

Regarding this clone: Other DNA sequences in the same sample also yield this CDR3. This chain connects TRBV6-5 to TRBJ2-3; 13 nucleotides align to TRBD2. Trimming cost V 4 bases and J 4 bases; bases outside gene matches: 2. Per germline, CDR1 MNHEY and CDR2 SVGAGI. CDR3 size: 15 residues. CDR3 bases: TGTGCCAGCAGTTTAGGACTAGCGGGAGCAGATACGCAGTATTTT. This codes for CASSLGLAGADTQYF.

The V call is TRBV6-6, the J call TRBJ2-2, with a possible D match to TRBD1 (5 bases). V lost 8 bases, J lost 7 bases, and 14 bases lay in between. There are 13 residues in the CDR3. Germline loops: CDR1 MNHNY, CDR2 SVGAGI (reference sequence). The CDR3 here is CASGTGHNGELFF. Here the CDR3 DNA reads TGTGCCAGCGGTACAGGTCATAACGGGGAGCTGTTTTTT.

Turning to this clone: A junction boundary mismatches the germline segment, possibly from a read error. This chain joins TRBV5-4 and TRBJ2-1, with 7 bases lining up with TRBD1. The CDR3 spans 15 residues. CDR1 SGHNT and CDR2 YYREEE come from the germline V gene (reference sequence). The CDR3 DNA reads as TGTGCCAGCACCTTGAACAGGGGCGTTTACAATGAGCAGTTCTTC. Protein sequence: CASTLNRGVYNEQFF.

The chain has TRBV6-5 and TRBJ2-5; TRBD2 matches 8 bases. V gave up 6 bases and J gave up 1 base; unmatched junction bases: 4. From germline, CDR1 is MNHEY and CDR2 SVGAGI. CDR3 length: 14 residues. CDR3 bases: TGTGCCAGCAGAAAAGCGGGGGCCCAAGAGACCCAGTACTTC. It yields the protein CASRKAGAQETQYF.

The chain is built from TRBV7-9 and TRBJ1-3; TRBD1 aligns across 7 bases. The CDR3 is 16 residues long. Germline V gives CDR1 SEHNR, CDR2 FQNEAQ (reference sequence). Trimming at V came to 4 bases and at J to 4 bases, leaving 10 bases not matched to a gene. The CDR3: CASSYSTGVEGNTIYF. In DNA, the CDR3 is TGTGCCAGCAGCTACAGTACAGGGGTGGAAGGAAACACCATATATTTT.

The genes are TRBV12-3 or TRBV12-4 and TRBJ1-2, with unresolved D. The CDR3 is 13 residues long. V was clipped by 4 bases and J by 7 bases, with 13 bases between them. CDR3: CASSSAAEVGYTF. DNA for the CDR3: TGTGCCAGCAGTTCGGCAGCGGAGGTTGGCTACACCTTC.

This clone was picked up one time. The chain employs TRBV12-2 and TRBJ2-1; the table's D gene call, TRBD1, was not cross checked with the DNA. TRBV12-2 corresponds to a pseudogene. The CDR3 runs 14 residues. CDR3 bases: TGTGCAAGTCGCTTGATCAGCTCCTACAATGAGCAGTTCTTC. Protein: CASRLISSYNEQFF.